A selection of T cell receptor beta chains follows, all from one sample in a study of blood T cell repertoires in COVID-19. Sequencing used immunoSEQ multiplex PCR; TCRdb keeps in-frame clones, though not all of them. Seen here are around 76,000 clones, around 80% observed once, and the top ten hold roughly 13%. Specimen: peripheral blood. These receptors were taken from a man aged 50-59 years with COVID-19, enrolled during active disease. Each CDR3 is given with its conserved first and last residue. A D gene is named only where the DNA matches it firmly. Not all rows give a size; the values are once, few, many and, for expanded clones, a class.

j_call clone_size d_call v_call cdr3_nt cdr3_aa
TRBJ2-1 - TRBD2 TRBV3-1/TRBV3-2 TGTGCCAGCAGCCCGGGGACTAGCGGGAGCTCCTACAATGAGCAGTTCTTC CASSPGTSGSSYNEQFF
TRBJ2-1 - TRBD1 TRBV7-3 TGTGCCAGCAGCTCGGACAGGGGTGTTGGTGAGCAGTTCTTC CASSSDRGVGEQFF
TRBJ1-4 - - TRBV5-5 TGTGCCAGCAGCGGAGGAGTCTTCCTCGGGACTAATGAAAAACTGTTTTTT CASSGGVFLGTNEKLFF
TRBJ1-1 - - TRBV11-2 TGTGCCAGCAGCTTGGAAAGACAGAACACTGAAGCTTTCTTT CASSLERQNTEAFF
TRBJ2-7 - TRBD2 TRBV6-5 TGTGCCAGCAGTCAAACTAGCGGGGGCTACGAGCAGTACTTC CASSQTSGGYEQYF
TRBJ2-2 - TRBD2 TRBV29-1 TGCAGCGGGGGAGCGACTAGCGGAGCCGGGGAGCTGTTTTTT CSGGATSGAGELFF
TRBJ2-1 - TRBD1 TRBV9 TGTGCCAGCAACGACAGGGGCGTGGACAATGAGCAGTTCTTC CASNDRGVDNEQFF
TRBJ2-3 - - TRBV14 TGTGCCAGCAGCCAAGATGGGGGACTTCACACAGATACGCAGTATTTT CASSQDGGLHTDTQYF
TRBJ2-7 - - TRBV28 TGTGCCAGCAGTTCGGGAGCAGGCGAGCAGTACTTC CASSSGAGEQYF
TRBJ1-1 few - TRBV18 TGTGCCAGCTCTCAGGGGTCGACAGCCAACACTGAAGCTTTCTTT CASSQGSTANTEAFF
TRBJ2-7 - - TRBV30 TGTGCCTGGAGTGTACAGAGCGGAGATTACGAGCAGTACTTC CAWSVQSGDYEQYF
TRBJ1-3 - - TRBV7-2 TGTGCCAGCAGCTTAGCAGGGGCTGGAAACACCATATATTTT CASSLAGAGNTIYF
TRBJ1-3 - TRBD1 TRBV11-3 TGTGCCAGCAGCTTGGGACAGGGAGCTGGAAACACCATATATTTT CASSLGQGAGNTIYF
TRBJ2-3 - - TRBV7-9 TGTGCCAGCAGCCGGAGGGCTAGCACAGATACGCAGTATTTT CASSRRASTDTQYF
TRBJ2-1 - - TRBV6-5 TGTGCCAGCAGGCAGGGTTACAATGAGCAGTTCTTC CASRQGYNEQFF
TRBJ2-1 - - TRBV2 TGTGCCAGCACCTTCTGGACGGAGGAGAATGAGCAGTTCTTC CASTFWTEENEQFF
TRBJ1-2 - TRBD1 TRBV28 TGTGCCAGCAGTTTATCGGGACAGGGGGAGAAGGGCTACACCTTC CASSLSGQGEKGYTF
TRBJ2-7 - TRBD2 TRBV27 TGTGCCAGCAGTTTGGGAGCGGGAGGGCCTTACGAGCAGTACTTC CASSLGAGGPYEQYF
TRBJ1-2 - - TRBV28 TGTGCCAGCGGGACTTTCTATGGCTACACCTTC CASGTFYGYTF
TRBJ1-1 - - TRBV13 TGTGCCAGCAGCTTAGAAACAGGGCGGGGGGGTACTGAAGCTTTCTTT CASSLETGRGGTEAFF
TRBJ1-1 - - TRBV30 TGTGCCTGGGGCGGGGAGAGGAACACTGAAGCTTTCTTT CAWGGERNTEAFF
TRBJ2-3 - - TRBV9 TGTGCCAGCAGCCCCGGGACACCAGGGACAGATACGCAGTATTTT CASSPGTPGTDTQYF
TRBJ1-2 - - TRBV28 TGTGCCAGCAGTTCATCACAGGGAGCCTACACCTTC CASSSSQGAYTF
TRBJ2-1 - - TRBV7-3 TGTGCCAGCAGCTTAAGTACTCCCGGGGAACTTTTTGCCCCTGAGCAGTTCTTC CASSLSTPGELFAPEQFF
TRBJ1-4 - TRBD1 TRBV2 TGTGCCAGCTACAGGGGCGCAAGTGAAAAACTGTTTTTT CASYRGASEKLFF
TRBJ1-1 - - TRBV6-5 TGTGCCAGCAGATCGGTATTTGGGCAGGAAAAAGCTTTCTTT CASRSVFGQEKAFF
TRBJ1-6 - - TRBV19 TGTGCCAGTACCTCTCAGGCCAACGGTTCACCCCTCCACTTT CASTSQANGSPLHF
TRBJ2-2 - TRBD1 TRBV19 TGTGCCAGTACCATGGAAGGACAGGGTACCGGGGAGCTGTTTTTT CASTMEGQGTGELFF
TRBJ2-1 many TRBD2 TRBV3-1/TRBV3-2 TGTGCCAGCAGCCCCTTGGGTAGCGGGAAGACATACAATGAGCAGTTCTTC CASSPLGSGKTYNEQFF
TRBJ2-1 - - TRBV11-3 TGTGCCAGCAGCTTAGATGCGGTGAGCTCCTACAATGAGCAGTTCTTC CASSLDAVSSYNEQFF
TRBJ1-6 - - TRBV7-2 TGTGCCAGCAGCTTGGGTCTGCGGCTAGTTAATTCACCCCTCCACTTT CASSLGLRLVNSPLHF
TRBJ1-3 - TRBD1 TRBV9 TGTGCCAGCTCCCAGGGGGCTGGAAACACCATATATTTT CASSQGAGNTIYF
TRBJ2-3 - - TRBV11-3 TGTGCCAGCAGCTTAGGGGCCCGCACAGATACGCAGTATTTT CASSLGARTDTQYF
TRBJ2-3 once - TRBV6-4 TGTGCCAGCAGTGAGGCAGTAGGGGGCACAGATACGCAGTATTTT CASSEAVGGTDTQYF
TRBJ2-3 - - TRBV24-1 TGTGCCACCAGTGATCCAGGGGGACTCGATACGCAGTATTTT CATSDPGGLDTQYF
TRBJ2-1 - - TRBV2 TGTGCCAGCAGGCGGGCTACCGAAGAGCAGTTCTTC CASRRATEEQFF
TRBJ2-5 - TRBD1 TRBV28 TGTGCCAGCAGCAGGGGGATTGTTCGGCAAGAGACCCAGTACTTC CASSRGIVRQETQYF
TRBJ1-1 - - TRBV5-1 TGCGCCAGCAGCCCCTCAACACTGAACACTGAAGCTTTCTTT CASSPSTLNTEAFF
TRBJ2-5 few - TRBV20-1 TGCAGTGCTAGTTTAATAGTCGACAAGACCCAGTACTTC CSASLIVDKTQYF
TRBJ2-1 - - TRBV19 TGTGCCAGTAGTATAGAGGGCAGCTACAATGAGCAGTTCTTC CASSIEGSYNEQFF
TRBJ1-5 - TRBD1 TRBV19 TGTGCCAGTAGTAGGACAGGGTGGAATCAGCCCCAGCATTTT CASSRTGWNQPQHF
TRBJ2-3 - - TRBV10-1 TGCGCCAGCAGTCGATTTAGCGGAATCACAGATACGCAGTATTTT CASSRFSGITDTQYF
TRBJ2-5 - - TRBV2 TGTGCCAGCAGTGAAGCAGTGCGGGGTGAGACCCAGTACTTC CASSEAVRGETQYF
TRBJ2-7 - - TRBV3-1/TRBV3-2 TGTGCCAGCAGCCAAGATGGCGGATTCCTCTCCGAGCAGTACTTC CASSQDGGFLSEQYF
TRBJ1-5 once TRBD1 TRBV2 TGTGCCAGCAGCGGGGGACAGGGTGGCAATCAGCCCCAGCATTTT CASSGGQGGNQPQHF
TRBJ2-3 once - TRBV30 TGTGCCTGGAGTGGACAGCAGGGAGATACGCAGTATTTT CAWSGQQGDTQYF
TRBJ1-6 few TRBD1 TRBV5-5 TGTGCCAGCAGCGCCGACAGGGGTAATTCACCCCTCCACTTT CASSADRGNSPLHF
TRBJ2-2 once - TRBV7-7 TGTGCTAGCAGCTTAGGCCGAGGCACCGGGGAGCTGTTTTTT CASSLGRGTGELFF
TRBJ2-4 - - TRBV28 TGTGCCAGCAGTTTAGGACAGGAGGGTAACATTCAGTACTTC CASSLGQEGNIQYF
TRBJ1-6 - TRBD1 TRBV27 TGTGCCAGCAGTTCGGTGCAGGGGGTTTGGTCACCCCTCCACTTT CASSSVQGVWSPLHF
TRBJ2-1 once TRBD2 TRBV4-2 TGTGCCAGCAGCCAAGTGAGGGGGACTAGCGGATACAATGAGCAGTTCTTC CASSQVRGTSGYNEQFF
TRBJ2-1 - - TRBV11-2 TGTGCCAGCAGCCCTGACTTGAATGAGCAGTTCTTC CASSPDLNEQFF
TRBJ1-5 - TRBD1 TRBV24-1 TGTGCCACCAGTGACACAGGGGGTGATCAGCCCCAGCATTTT CATSDTGGDQPQHF
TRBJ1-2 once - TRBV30 TGTGCCTGGAGTGGGACAGCGCTCTATGGCTACACCTTC CAWSGTALYGYTF
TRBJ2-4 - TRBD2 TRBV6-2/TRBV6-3 TGTGCCAGCAGCCTTACCGGACACAACCTTCTAGCGGGAGGGCCAAAGGGAGGCATTCAGTACTTC CASSLTGHNLLAGGPKGGIQYF